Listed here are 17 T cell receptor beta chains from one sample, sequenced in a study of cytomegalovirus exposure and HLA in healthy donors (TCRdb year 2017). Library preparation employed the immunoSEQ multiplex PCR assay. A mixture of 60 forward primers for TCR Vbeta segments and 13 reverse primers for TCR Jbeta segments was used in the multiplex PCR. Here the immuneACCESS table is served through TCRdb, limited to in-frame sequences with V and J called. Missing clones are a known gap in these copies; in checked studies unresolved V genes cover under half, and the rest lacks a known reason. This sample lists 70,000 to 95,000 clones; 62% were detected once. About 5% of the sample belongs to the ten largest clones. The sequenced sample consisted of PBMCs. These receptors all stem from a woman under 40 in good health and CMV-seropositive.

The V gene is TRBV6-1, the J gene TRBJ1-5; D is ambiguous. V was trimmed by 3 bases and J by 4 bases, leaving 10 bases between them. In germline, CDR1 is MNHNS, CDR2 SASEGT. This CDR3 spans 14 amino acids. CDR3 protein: CASSDRGMNQPQHF. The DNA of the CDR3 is TGTGCCAGCAGTGATCGGGGTATGAATCAGCCCCAGCATTTT.

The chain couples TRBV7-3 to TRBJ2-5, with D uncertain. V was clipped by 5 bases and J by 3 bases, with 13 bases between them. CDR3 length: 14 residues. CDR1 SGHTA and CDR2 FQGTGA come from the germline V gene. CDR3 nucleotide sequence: TGTGCCAGCAGCCCGGGTCCCGCGAAAGAGACCCAGTACTTC. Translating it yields CASSPGPAKETQYF.

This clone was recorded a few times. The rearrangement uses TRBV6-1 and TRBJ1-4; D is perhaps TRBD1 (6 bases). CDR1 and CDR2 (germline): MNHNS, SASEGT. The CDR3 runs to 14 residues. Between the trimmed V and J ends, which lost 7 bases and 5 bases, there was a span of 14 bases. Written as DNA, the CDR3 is TGTGCCAGCACCAGGACAGAATCCAATGAAAAACTGTTTTTT. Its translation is CASTRTESNEKLFF.

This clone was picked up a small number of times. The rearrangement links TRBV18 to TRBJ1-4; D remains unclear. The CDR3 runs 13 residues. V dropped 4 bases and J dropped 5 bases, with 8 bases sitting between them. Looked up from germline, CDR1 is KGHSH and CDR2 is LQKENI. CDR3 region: CASSLIENEKLFF. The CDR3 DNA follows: TGTGCCAGCTCACTTATCGAGAATGAAAAACTGTTTTTT.

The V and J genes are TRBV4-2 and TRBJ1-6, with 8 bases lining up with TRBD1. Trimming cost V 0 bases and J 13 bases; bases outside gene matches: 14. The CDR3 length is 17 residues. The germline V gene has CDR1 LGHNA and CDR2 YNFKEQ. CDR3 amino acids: CASSQEWVRQGWIPLHF. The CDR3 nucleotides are TGTGCCAGCAGCCAAGAGTGGGTTAGACAGGGGTGGATCCCCCTCCACTTT.

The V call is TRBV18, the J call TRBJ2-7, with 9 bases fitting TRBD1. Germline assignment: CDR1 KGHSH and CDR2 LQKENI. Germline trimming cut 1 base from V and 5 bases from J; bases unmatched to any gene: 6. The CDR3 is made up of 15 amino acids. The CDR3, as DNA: TGTGCCAGCTCACCACTAGATGGGACAGGGAACGAGCAGTACTTC. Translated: CASSPLDGTGNEQYF.

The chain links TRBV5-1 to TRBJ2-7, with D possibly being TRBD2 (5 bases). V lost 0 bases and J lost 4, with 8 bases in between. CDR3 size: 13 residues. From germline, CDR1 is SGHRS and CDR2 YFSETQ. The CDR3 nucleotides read TGCGCCAGCAGCTTGGGCGGGCAGTACGAGCAGTACTTC. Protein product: CASSLGGQYEQYF.

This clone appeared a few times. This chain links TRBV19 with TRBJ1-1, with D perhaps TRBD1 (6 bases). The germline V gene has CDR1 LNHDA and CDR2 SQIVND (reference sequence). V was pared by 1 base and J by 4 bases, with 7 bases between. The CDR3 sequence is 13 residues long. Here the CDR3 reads CASSIARGTEAFF. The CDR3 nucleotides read TGTGCCAGTAGTATAGCCAGGGGCACTGAAGCTTTCTTT.

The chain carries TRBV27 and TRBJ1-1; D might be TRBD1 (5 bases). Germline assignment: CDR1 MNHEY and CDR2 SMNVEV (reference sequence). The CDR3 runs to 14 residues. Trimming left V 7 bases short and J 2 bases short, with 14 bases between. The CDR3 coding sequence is TGTGCCAGCAAATTCAGGGATTATAACACTGAAGCTTTCTTT. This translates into CASKFRDYNTEAFF.

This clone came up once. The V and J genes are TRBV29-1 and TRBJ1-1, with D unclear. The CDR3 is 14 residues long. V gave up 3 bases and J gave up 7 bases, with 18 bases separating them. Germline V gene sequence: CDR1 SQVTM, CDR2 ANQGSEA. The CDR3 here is CSVERGMVGDEAFF. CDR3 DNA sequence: TGCAGCGTTGAGAGAGGAATGGTCGGGGATGAAGCTTTCTTT.

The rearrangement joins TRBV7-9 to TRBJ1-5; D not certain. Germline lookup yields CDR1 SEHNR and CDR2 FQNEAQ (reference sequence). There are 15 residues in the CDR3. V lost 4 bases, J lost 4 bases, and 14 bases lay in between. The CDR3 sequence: CASSSTDGINQPQHF. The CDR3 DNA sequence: TGTGCCAGCAGCTCTACAGACGGAATAAATCAGCCCCAGCATTTT.

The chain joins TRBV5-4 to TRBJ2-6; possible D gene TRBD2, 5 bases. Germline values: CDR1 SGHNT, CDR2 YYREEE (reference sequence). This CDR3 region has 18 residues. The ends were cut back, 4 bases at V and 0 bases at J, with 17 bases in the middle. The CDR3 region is CASSRPEGGVSGANVLTF. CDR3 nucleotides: TGTGCCAGCAGCCGCCCAGAGGGTGGAGTCTCTGGGGCCAACGTCCTGACTTTC.

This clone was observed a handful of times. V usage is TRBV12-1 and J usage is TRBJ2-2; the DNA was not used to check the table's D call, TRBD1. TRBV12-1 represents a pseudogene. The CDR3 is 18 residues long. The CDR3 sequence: CASSLPRGQGAPTGELFF. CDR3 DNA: TGTGCCAGCAGCTTGCCTCGGGGACAGGGGGCTCCCACCGGGGAGCTGTTTTTT.

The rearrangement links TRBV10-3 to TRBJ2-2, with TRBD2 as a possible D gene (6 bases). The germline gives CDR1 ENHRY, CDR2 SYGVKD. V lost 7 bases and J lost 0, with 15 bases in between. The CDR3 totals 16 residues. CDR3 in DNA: TGTGCCATCATGCAGGGAGCGGGTGCGAACACCGGGGAGCTGTTTTTT. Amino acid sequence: CAIMQGAGANTGELFF.

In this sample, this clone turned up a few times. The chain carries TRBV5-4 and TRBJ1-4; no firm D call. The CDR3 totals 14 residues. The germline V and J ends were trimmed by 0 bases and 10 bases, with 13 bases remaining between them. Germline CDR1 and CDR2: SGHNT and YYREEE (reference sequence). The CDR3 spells CASSLERSGGKLFF. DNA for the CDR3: TGTGCCAGCAGCTTGGAACGGTCGGGTGGAAAACTGTTTTTT.

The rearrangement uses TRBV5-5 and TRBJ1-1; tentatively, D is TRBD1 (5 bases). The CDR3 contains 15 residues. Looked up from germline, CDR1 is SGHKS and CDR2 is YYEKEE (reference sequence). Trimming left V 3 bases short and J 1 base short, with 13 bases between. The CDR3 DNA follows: TGTGCCAGCAGCTACGGGGGATTTTCGAACACTGAAGCTTTCTTT. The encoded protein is CASSYGGFSNTEAFF.

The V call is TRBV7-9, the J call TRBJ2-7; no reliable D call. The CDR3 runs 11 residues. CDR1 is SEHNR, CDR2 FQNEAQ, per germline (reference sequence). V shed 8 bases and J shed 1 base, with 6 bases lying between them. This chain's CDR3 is CASGVSYEQYF. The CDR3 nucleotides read TGTGCCAGCGGAGTGTCCTACGAGCAGTACTTC.